This T cell receptor beta chain was sequenced in a study of cytomegalovirus exposure and HLA in healthy donors. Study outcomes and limitations: TCR beta V segments were, for the most part, productive about 87% or about 30% of the time in an earlier analysis. Among the CMV-associated chains, three were confirmed in vitro as specific for CMV antigens.

This clone was observed once. As yet, its antigen is unknown. From germline, CDR1 is KGHSH and CDR2 LQKENI. This CDR3 has 16 amino acids. Losses at the gene ends were 3 bases for V and 5 bases for J; bases not matched to a gene: 8. PCR was performed using 60 Vbeta and 13 Jbeta primers. Only in-frame clones appear in the TCRdb table, and some are missing; sequencing was by immunoSEQ multiplex PCR. The sample gives 150,000 or so clones, 82% of which show up once; around 9% is in the top ten. The specimen was PBMCs. The receptor comes from a male donor in good health and CMV-seropositive. The gene calls are TRBV18 and TRBJ2-5; 11 bases agree with TRBD2. DNA of the CDR3: TGTGCCAGCTCACCTCGACTAGCGGGAAGGGGGGAGACCCAGTACTTC. It translates to CASSPRLAGRGETQYF.